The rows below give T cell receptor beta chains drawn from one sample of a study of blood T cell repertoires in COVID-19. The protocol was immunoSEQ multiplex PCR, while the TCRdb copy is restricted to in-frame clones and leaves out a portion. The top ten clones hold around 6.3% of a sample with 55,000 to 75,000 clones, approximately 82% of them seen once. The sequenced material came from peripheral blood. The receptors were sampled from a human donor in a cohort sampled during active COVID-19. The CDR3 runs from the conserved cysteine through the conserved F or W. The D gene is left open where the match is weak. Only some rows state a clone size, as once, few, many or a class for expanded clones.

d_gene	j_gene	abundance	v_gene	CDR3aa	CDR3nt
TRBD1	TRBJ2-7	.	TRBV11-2	CASSPFTTGQGIPYEQYF	TGTGCCAGCAGCCCATTTACAACGGGACAGGGTATACCCTACGAGCAGTACTTC
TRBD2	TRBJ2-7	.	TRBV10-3	CAISGTSGSVYEQYF	TGTGCCATCAGTGGGACTAGCGGGAGTGTATACGAGCAGTACTTC
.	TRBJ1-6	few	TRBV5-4	CASRGGGPVSYNSPLHF	TGTGCCAGCAGAGGGGGAGGGCCTGTCTCCTATAATTCACCCCTCCACTTT
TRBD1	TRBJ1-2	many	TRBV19	CASSIRAQGQGYTF	TGTGCCAGTAGTATAAGGGCACAGGGGCAAGGCTACACCTTC
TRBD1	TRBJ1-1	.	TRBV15	CATSRDRTMNTEAFF	TGTGCCACCAGCAGGGACAGGACTATGAACACTGAAGCTTTCTTT
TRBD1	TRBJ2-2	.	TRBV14	CASSRGQGNTGELFF	TGTGCCAGCAGCCGCGGACAGGGGAACACCGGGGAGCTGTTTTTT
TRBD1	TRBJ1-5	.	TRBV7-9	CASSLAGQGPNQPQHF	TGTGCCAGCAGCTTAGCCGGACAGGGGCCCAATCAGCCCCAGCATTTT
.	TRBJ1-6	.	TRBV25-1	CASSEVGGGPLHF	TGTGCCAGCAGTGAGGTGGGCGGGGGGCCCCTCCACTTT
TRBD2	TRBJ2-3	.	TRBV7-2	CASSLTSGRARTDTQYF	TGTGCCAGCAGCTTAACGAGCGGGAGGGCTCGAACAGATACGCAGTATTTT
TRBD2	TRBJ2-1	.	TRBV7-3	CASSLVAASGRYNEQFF	TGTGCCAGCAGCTTAGTAGCCGCTAGCGGGAGATACAATGAGCAGTTCTTC
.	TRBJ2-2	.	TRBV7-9	CASSLVQATGELFF	TGTGCCAGCAGCTTAGTCCAGGCCACCGGGGAGCTGTTTTTT
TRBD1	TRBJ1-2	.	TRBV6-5	CASSSRGLGYTF	TGTGCCAGCAGCAGCAGGGGGCTTGGCTACACCTTC
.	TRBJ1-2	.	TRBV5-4	CASSSTGPYGYTF	TGTGCCAGCAGCTCGACAGGCCCCTATGGCTACACCTTC
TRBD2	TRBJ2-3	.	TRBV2	CASRGLAGSPQYF	TGTGCCAGCCGGGGACTAGCGGGGTCCCCGCAGTATTTT
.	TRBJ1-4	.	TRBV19	CASSVPGLTNEKLFF	TGTGCCAGTAGTGTCCCGGGACTAACTAATGAAAAACTGTTTTTT
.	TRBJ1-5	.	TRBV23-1	CAVRDFCSNQPQHF	TGCGCCGTACGGGACTTCTGTAGCAATCAGCCCCAGCATTTT
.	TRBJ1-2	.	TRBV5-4	CASSLAPGRNYGYTF	TGTGCCAGCAGCTTGGCACCGGGGAGGAACTATGGCTACACCTTC
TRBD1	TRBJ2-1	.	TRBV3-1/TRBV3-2	CASSQGTGLNEQFF	TGTGCCAGCAGCCAGGGGACAGGGTTAAATGAGCAGTTCTTC
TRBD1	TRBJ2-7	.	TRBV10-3	CAISDPGTGVSYEQYF	TGTGCCATCAGTGATCCCGGGACAGGGGTCTCCTACGAGCAGTACTTC